A single sample is the source of the 10 T cell receptor beta chains below, sequenced in a study of Graves' ophthalmopathy and Graves' hyperthyroidism. TCR beta CDR3 regions were amplified from RNA transcripts. First-round RT-PCR with HTBI primers preceded a second-round multiplex PCR. From the multiplex PCR reads, TCRdb called clonotypes with MiXCR, one entry per CDR3 protein. The sample lists over a million distinct CDR3 sequences, about 40% seen once, with 8.5% to 14% in the top ten. Sequencing was carried out using peripheral blood or thyroid tissue (not recorded which). These receptors all stem from an adult man with Graves' hyperthyroidism.

In its sample, this clonotype was seen a few times. The chain carries TRBV4-1 and TRBJ1-4, with D possibly TRBD1 on 6 matching bases. Trimming took off 4 bases at V and 0 bases at J, with 9 bases between the two ends. There are 15 residues in the CDR3. Germline V gene sequence: CDR1 MGHRA, CDR2 YSYEKL. The CDR3 protein is CASSPGEATNEKLFF. For the CDR3, the DNA is TGCGCCAGCAGCCCAGGGGAGGCAACTAATGAAAAACTGTTTTTT.

This clonotype was observed a few times. The chain recombines TRBV3-1 with TRBJ1-4; 7 bases align to TRBD1. Trimming at V came to 4 bases and at J to 0 bases, leaving 11 bases not matched to a gene. CDR1 and CDR2 (germline): LGHDT, YNNKEL (reference sequence). The CDR3 is made up of 18 amino acids. The CDR3: CASSPTRQGGATNEKLFF. CDR3 DNA: TGTGCCAGCAGCCCTACAAGACAGGGAGGAGCAACTAATGAAAAACTGTTTTTT.

CDR3 DNA: TGTGCCAGCAGTTACGGTGGGGGGGCAGAGACCCAGTACTTC. Protein: CASSYGGGAETQYF. V usage is TRBV6-2 or TRBV6-3 and J usage is TRBJ2-5; tentative D call: TRBD2 (7 bases). Trimming removed 2 bases from V and 4 bases from J, with 11 bases in between. Germline V gives CDR1 MNHEY, CDR2 SVGEGT. The CDR3 contains 14 residues.

This clonotype came up once. The chain employs TRBV7-2 and TRBJ1-1; D is unresolved. V dropped 4 bases and J dropped 6 bases, with 15 bases sitting between them. This CDR3 contains 14 residues. Germline-derived CDR1 and CDR2 are SGHTA and FQGNSA. The CDR3 DNA is TGTGCCAGCAGCTCCCGACGGGGAAAGTCTGAAGCTTTCTTT. Encoded protein: CASSSRRGKSEAFF.

The V gene is TRBV7-9, the J gene TRBJ2-1; TRBD1 might be the D (7 bases). The CDR3 extends over 19 amino acids. The germline V gene has CDR1 SEHNR and CDR2 FQNEAQ (reference sequence). V gave up 0 bases and J gave up 1 base, with 19 bases separating them. The CDR3 is CASSLAVRSTGRSYNEQFF. Written as DNA, the CDR3 is TGTGCCAGCAGCTTAGCTGTACGGTCGACAGGGAGGTCCTACAATGAGCAGTTCTTC.

There are many counts of this clonotype. V gene TRBV20-1 combines with J gene TRBJ2-7, with 7 nucleotides matching TRBD2. The CDR3 is made up of 14 amino acids. The V gene end was trimmed by 3 bases and the J gene end by 6 bases; junction bases not matched to a gene: 11. Germline values: CDR1 DFQATT, CDR2 SNEGSKA (reference sequence). CDR3: CSAREGTTQREQYF. In DNA, the CDR3 is TGCAGTGCTAGGGAAGGGACTACTCAACGCGAGCAGTACTTC.

For the CDR3, the DNA is TGTGCCAGCAGCTTAGTGGGGGCCGGGCAGTACTTC. Its translation: CASSLVGAGQYF. The rearrangement uses TRBV7-9 and TRBJ2-7; D perhaps matches TRBD1 (6 bases). The V end lost 1 base, the J end lost 9 bases, and 10 bases lay between the germline ends. Germline values: CDR1 SEHNR, CDR2 FQNEAQ (reference sequence). The CDR3 loop spans 12 amino acids.

Concerning this clonotype itself: A read error is possible here, since a much larger clone lies one base away. This chain connects TRBV2 to TRBJ2-6; D perhaps matches TRBD1 (5 bases). Germline lookup yields CDR1 SNHLY and CDR2 FYNNEI. This CDR3 is built from 16 residues. V gave up 8 bases and J gave up 2 bases, with 16 bases separating them. The CDR3 loop is CASGFDRSAGANVLTF. The CDR3 DNA follows: TGTGCCAGCGGCTTTGACAGATCCGCTGGGGCCAACGTCCTGACTTTC.

V usage is TRBV12-3 or TRBV12-4 and J usage is TRBJ2-5; 7 bases line up with TRBD1. Losses at the gene ends were 0 bases for V and 2 bases for J; bases not matched to a gene: 9. The CDR3 length is 17 residues. CDR3 coding DNA: TGTGCCAGCAGTTTAGCGGGGACAGAGGGGCCGCAAGAGACCCAGTACTTC. Protein sequence: CASSLAGTEGPQETQYF.

The gene calls are TRBV9 and TRBJ1-5; unclear D gene. The V gene's germline CDR1 is SGDLS and CDR2 YYNGEE. CDR3 length: 16 residues. Trimming cost V 4 bases and J 6 bases, with 20 bases left between them. CDR3 nucleotide sequence: TGTGCCAGCAGCCAAGATAGATTTAGGATTCGTCAGCCCCAGCATTTT. Translation gives CASSQDRFRIRQPQHF.